This T cell receptor beta chain originates from a study of technical replicates of blood from several donors. Generated by immunoSEQ multiplex PCR, the TCRdb table keeps only in-frame clones and is missing some. There are roughly 79,000 clones in the sample; 90% to 97% occur only once, and 0.36% lies in the top ten. The CDR3 has 14 amino acids. CDR1 and CDR2 (germline): LNHDA, SQIVND (reference sequence). V was trimmed by 8 bases and J by 0 bases, leaving 14 bases between them. The chain links TRBV19 to TRBJ2-7; a possible D gene is TRBD2 (6 bases). This sequence originates from a human donor in good health. The specimen sequenced was T cells isolated from PBMCs. CDR3 DNA sequence: TGTGCCAGTGCCCCTAGCGCTTCCTCCTACGAGCAGTACTTC. It codes for CASAPSASSYEQYF.